These T cell receptor beta chains were read from a single sample in a study of blood T cell repertoires in COVID-19. The table came from immunoSEQ multiplex PCR; TCRdb's copy has only in-frame clones and leaves some out. The sample has a few hundred thousand clones, about nine tenths seen once. Material: peripheral blood. Receptors were obtained from a woman in her thirties with active or convalescent COVID-19. Each CDR3 is given with its conserved first and last residue. D genes are given only for firm matches. Some rows mark clone size as missing; the rest say once, few, many or name a class of expanded clone.

d_call j_call v_call clone_size cdr3_aa cdr3_nt
TRBD2 TRBJ2-1 TRBV24-1 - CATRARTSSHEQFF TGTGCCACCAGGGCCAGGACTAGCTCCCATGAGCAGTTCTTC
TRBD2 TRBJ2-5 TRBV28 - CASSFVRPGSGGQETQYF TGTGCCAGCAGTTTCGTGAGGCCCGGTAGCGGGGGGCAAGAGACCCAGTACTTC
- TRBJ2-5 TRBV3-1/TRBV3-2 - CASSQKIRFPIGTQYF TGTGCCAGCAGCCAGAAAATCAGATTCCCCATTGGGACCCAGTACTTC
TRBD2 TRBJ2-3 TRBV2 - CASKRGESSDTQYF TGTGCCAGCAAGCGGGGGGAAAGCTCAGATACGCAGTATTTT
TRBD1 TRBJ1-5 TRBV27 - CASSLQGDQPQHF TGTGCCAGCAGTTTACAGGGGGATCAGCCCCAGCATTTT
- TRBJ2-3 TRBV6-5 - CASGEAVLGDTQYF TGTGCCTCGGGTGAGGCAGTTCTTGGAGATACGCAGTATTTT
- TRBJ1-5 TRBV4-3 - CASSQDWSEPQHF TGCGCCAGCAGCCAAGATTGGTCGGAGCCCCAGCATTTT
TRBD1 TRBJ1-1 TRBV15 - CATKGQLNTEAFF TGTGCCACAAAGGGACAGCTGAACACTGAAGCTTTCTTT
- TRBJ2-2 TRBV24-1 - CATSDWGRNTGELFF TGTGCCACCAGTGATTGGGGGCGTAACACCGGGGAGCTGTTTTTT
TRBD1 TRBJ1-2 TRBV9 few CASSARQGSHYGYTF TGTGCCAGCAGCGCCAGACAGGGGAGCCACTATGGCTACACCTTC
TRBD2 TRBJ2-3 TRBV9 - CASSAERGGANTQYF TGTGCCAGCAGCGCCGAACGCGGGGGGGCCAATACGCAGTATTTT
- TRBJ2-3 TRBV28 - CASSPGGLDTDTQYF TGTGCCAGCAGTCCCGGGGGGCTTGACACAGATACGCAGTATTTT
TRBD1 TRBJ2-4 TRBV7-3 - CASSPTGHTKNIQYF TGTGCCAGCAGCCCGACAGGGCACACCAAAAACATTCAGTACTTC
- TRBJ1-1 TRBV7-3 once CASSFTGMGTEAFF TGTGCCAGCAGTTTTACAGGGATGGGAACTGAAGCTTTCTTT
TRBD2 TRBJ2-3 TRBV24-1 - CATSDPSGGSTDTQYF TGTGCCACCAGTGACCCTAGCGGGGGGTCCACAGATACGCAGTATTTT
- TRBJ1-4 TRBV10-3 - CAISDGGGEKLFF TGTGCCATCAGTGACGGCGGGGGCGAAAAACTGTTTTTT
- TRBJ1-2 TRBV5-8 - CASSLKGATPYGYTF TGTGCCAGCAGCTTGAAAGGGGCGACTCCGTATGGCTACACCTTC
TRBD1 TRBJ1-4 TRBV2 - CASSRDRNEKLFF TGTGCCAGCAGTAGGGACAGGAATGAAAAACTGTTTTTT
- TRBJ2-7 TRBV7-9 - CASSRKAGYEQYF TGTGCCAGCAGCAGGAAAGCGGGTTACGAGCAGTACTTC
- TRBJ1-1 TRBV18 - CASSPYEGVNTEAFF TGTGCCAGCTCACCATATGAAGGGGTGAACACTGAAGCTTTCTTT
TRBD1 TRBJ1-6 TRBV9 - CASSLTGTGGYNSPLHF TGTGCCAGCAGCTTGACCGGGACAGGGGGCTATAATTCACCCCTCCACTTT
- TRBJ1-2 TRBV19 - CASSISGGTPYGYTF TGTGCCAGTAGTATCAGTGGCGGTACCCCCTATGGCTACACCTTC
TRBD2 TRBJ2-3 TRBV28 - CASRTPSGDTDTQYF TGTGCCAGCAGGACCCCCAGCGGGGATACAGATACGCAGTATTTT
TRBD1 TRBJ2-5 TRBV24-1 - CATSDGTTGSQETQYF TGTGCCACCAGTGATGGAACGACAGGGAGTCAAGAGACCCAGTACTTC
TRBD1 TRBJ1-1 TRBV6-5 - CASSIRTGGNTEAFF TGTGCCAGCAGTATTCGGACAGGGGGGAACACTGAAGCTTTCTTT
TRBD2 TRBJ2-4 TRBV7-2 - CASSLGGGVAKNIQYF TGTGCCAGCAGCTTAGGCGGGGGTGTAGCCAAAAACATTCAGTACTTC
- TRBJ1-3 TRBV15 few CATSRGTAGNTIYF TGTGCCACCAGCAGAGGGACTGCTGGAAACACCATATATTTT
- TRBJ2-5 TRBV5-1 - CASSPAGGMETQYF TGCGCCAGCAGCCCCGCAGGGGGGATGGAGACCCAGTACTTC
- TRBJ2-7 TRBV6-5 - CASSPASREPYEQYF TGTGCCAGCAGTCCCGCAAGTAGGGAGCCCTACGAGCAGTACTTC
TRBD1 TRBJ1-6 TRBV4-2 - CASSQDGDRVSPLHF TGTGCCAGCAGCCAAGATGGGGACAGGGTATCACCCCTCCACTTT
- TRBJ1-3 TRBV4-1 - CASSQGLASGNTIYF TGCGCCAGCAGCCAAGGGTTGGCCTCTGGAAACACCATATATTTT
TRBD1 TRBJ2-5 TRBV6-2/TRBV6-3 once CASSIAGQGEETQYF TGTGCCAGCAGCATAGCCGGACAGGGAGAAGAGACCCAGTACTTC
- TRBJ2-7 TRBV3-1/TRBV3-2 - CASSRTGGGYEQYF TGTGCCAGCAGCCGGACGGGCGGAGGGTACGAGCAGTACTTC
- TRBJ1-3 TRBV18 - CASSPGQPRNTIYF TGTGCCAGCTCACCCGGACAGCCCAGAAACACCATATATTTT
TRBD2 TRBJ2-1 TRBV7-2 - CASGAGGTYNEQFF TGTGCCAGCGGGGCGGGGGGCACCTACAATGAGCAGTTCTTC
TRBD1 TRBJ1-2 TRBV5-1 - CASSLVSGGLYGYTF TGCGCCAGCAGCTTGGTGTCAGGGGGCCTCTATGGCTACACCTTC
- TRBJ1-1 TRBV5-1 - CASSLEAGLTEAFF TGCGCCAGCAGCTTGGAGGCAGGGCTTACTGAAGCTTTCTTT
TRBD1 TRBJ2-5 TRBV29-1 once CSAGGQGGAGFGETQYF TGCAGCGCCGGGGGACAGGGGGGGGCGGGGTTCGGAGAGACCCAGTACTTC
- TRBJ1-2 TRBV10-1 - CASSESEGPYGYGYTF TGCGCCAGCAGTGAGTCGGAGGGCCCCTACGGCTATGGCTACACCTTC
- TRBJ1-2 TRBV6-2/TRBV6-3 few CASSPLTGLEFNYGYTF TGTGCCAGCAGTCCCCTAACCGGACTCGAATTTAACTATGGCTACACCTTC
- TRBJ1-2 TRBV19 - CASSHSYGYTF TGTGCCAGTAGTCATTCCTATGGCTACACCTTC
- TRBJ2-3 TRBV7-3 - CASSLLRTDTQYF TGTGCCAGCAGCTTATTGAGAACAGATACGCAGTATTTT
- TRBJ1-1 TRBV19 - CASSTNGRNTEAFF TGTGCCAGTAGTACCAATGGCAGAAACACTGAAGCTTTCTTT
TRBD1 TRBJ1-5 TRBV28 - CASSFADRGGGQPQHF TGTGCCAGCAGTTTCGCGGACAGGGGCGGTGGTCAGCCCCAGCATTTT
TRBD1 TRBJ1-1 TRBV30 once CAWSVTGGTEAFF TGTGCCTGGAGTGTAACAGGGGGCACTGAAGCTTTCTTT
TRBD1 TRBJ1-1 TRBV4-3 - CASSQGQGRASEAFF TGCGCCAGCAGCCAGGGACAGGGGAGGGCTTCTGAAGCTTTCTTT